Listed below are T cell receptor beta chains from one sample, sequenced in a study of T cell responses to AZD1222 COVID-19 vaccine. Sequencing was performed with immunoSEQ multiplex PCR; in TCRdb, only in-frame clones are kept and a portion is missing. The repertoire includes under 140,000 clones, roughly 93% of them detected once, and 2.9% sits in the top ten. Sequences were derived from peripheral blood, sampled 28 days after the second AZD1222 dose. All receptors derive from an adult who received the AZD1222 COVID-19 vaccine. Each CDR3 is given with its conserved first and last residue. The order of the fields is D gene, clone size, V gene, J gene, CDR3 DNA, CDR3 protein. D genes are given only for firm matches. Clone size is given for some rows only: seen once, a few or many times, or a class if the clone is expanded.

-	-	TRBV4-1	TRBJ2-7	TGCGCCAGCAGCCAAGAAGCTGAGGGCCTTTACGAGCAGTACTTC	CASSQEAEGLYEQYF
-	-	TRBV5-8	TRBJ2-2	TGTGCCAGCAGCTATGGGACTTTCGCGAACACCGGGGAGCTGTTTTTT	CASSYGTFANTGELFF
TRBD1	-	TRBV15	TRBJ1-1	TGTGCCACCAGCAGGTCCCCGACAGGGGACACTGAAGCTTTCTTT	CATSRSPTGDTEAFF
-	-	TRBV4-1	TRBJ2-7	TGCGCCAGCAGCCAACTAGCGCCCTACGAGCAGTACTTC	CASSQLAPYEQYF
-	-	TRBV3-1/TRBV3-2	TRBJ2-3	TGTGCCAGCAGCCAACCAGGGGGCACAGATACGCAGTATTTT	CASSQPGGTDTQYF
TRBD2	-	TRBV18	TRBJ2-3	TGTGCCAGCTCACCCCTTGAGACGGGGACTAGCGGGAGGAATACGCAGTATTTT	CASSPLETGTSGRNTQYF
-	-	TRBV2	TRBJ2-2	TGTGCCAGCATGAGCGGGGGGGAGCTGTTTTTT	CASMSGGELFF
-	-	TRBV6-1	TRBJ2-1	TGTGCCAGCAGTGAAGTTTTTCGGTACAATGAGCAGTTCTTC	CASSEVFRYNEQFF
-	-	TRBV20-1	TRBJ1-3	TGCAGTGTGCATGGGGGAAACACCATATATTTT	CSVHGGNTIYF
-	few	TRBV6-5	TRBJ2-7	TGTGCCAGCAGCCGGGGGCGGTTGGAGCAGTACTTC	CASSRGRLEQYF
-	-	TRBV11-2	TRBJ2-7	TGTGCCAGCAGCTTAGTTCCGGAGGGCCCTCGTGAGCAGTACTTC	CASSLVPEGPREQYF
-	few	TRBV27	TRBJ1-2	TGTGCCAGCAGTTTATACATGGGTCTTGATGGCTATGGCTACACCTTC	CASSLYMGLDGYGYTF
-	-	TRBV2	TRBJ2-5	TGTGCCACCAGGGAATTGTCGGAGACCCAGTACTTC	CATRELSETQYF
-	-	TRBV12-3/TRBV12-4	TRBJ1-4	TGTGCCAGCAGTTTCCCCTACGAAAAACTGTTTTTT	CASSFPYEKLFF
-	-	TRBV4-2	TRBJ1-3	TGTGCCAGCAGGCGTAACTCTGGAAACACCATATATTTT	CASRRNSGNTIYF
-	few	TRBV29-1	TRBJ1-4	TGCAGCGTAAGGGGGGTAGCTAATGAAAAACTGTTTTTT	CSVRGVANEKLFF
-	-	TRBV6-5	TRBJ1-5	TGTGCCAGCAGTCGGCAGGGTGAGGGCAATCAGCCCCAGCATTTT	CASSRQGEGNQPQHF
-	once	TRBV6-5	TRBJ1-1	TGTGCCAGCAGTTACGCTCCAGAAGGCGCTGAAGCTTTCTTT	CASSYAPEGAEAFF
TRBD1	-	TRBV2	TRBJ2-7	TGTGCCAGCGATCCCCTCCCCCAGGGGGTCCACTACGAGCAGTACTTC	CASDPLPQGVHYEQYF
-	-	TRBV5-1	TRBJ1-1	TGCGCCAGCTACGAACTCGGGGTTGTAACTGAAGCTTTCTTT	CASYELGVVTEAFF
-	once	TRBV12-3/TRBV12-4	TRBJ1-1	TGTGCCAGCAGTTTAGCCCAGGGGGCTTTCTTT	CASSLAQGAFF
-	-	TRBV5-1	TRBJ1-1	TGCGCCAGCAGCGCGTCCGGGACTCCGGGAAAGTACACTGAAGCTTTCTTT	CASSASGTPGKYTEAFF
TRBD1	-	TRBV28	TRBJ1-1	TGTGCCAGCAGACCCTATCGGAGGGGGCTAGGGACTGAAGCTTTCTTT	CASRPYRRGLGTEAFF
-	-	TRBV14	TRBJ1-5	TGTGCCAGCAGCCAAGCAGGGGGCAATCAGCCCCAGCATTTT	CASSQAGGNQPQHF
-	-	TRBV9	TRBJ1-3	TGTGCCAGCAGCCCTGACATTACTCGAAACACCATATATTTT	CASSPDITRNTIYF
TRBD1	-	TRBV7-8	TRBJ1-1	TGTGCCAGCAGCTTAAGGGACAGGATGAACACTGAAGCTTTCTTT	CASSLRDRMNTEAFF
-	-	TRBV19	TRBJ1-5	TGTGCCAGTAGTACCACAGGGAGCAATCAGCCCCAGCATTTT	CASSTTGSNQPQHF
-	-	TRBV7-8	TRBJ1-1	TGTGCCAGCAGCTTAGCAGGGGTTGTTCACACTGAAGCTTTCTTT	CASSLAGVVHTEAFF
-	-	TRBV5-4	TRBJ1-3	TGTGCCAGCAGCTTCTATGGGCCCGGAAACACCATATATTTT	CASSFYGPGNTIYF
-	-	TRBV4-1	TRBJ2-7	TGCGCCAGCAGCCAAGACCAATTTGGCTACGAGCAGTACTTC	CASSQDQFGYEQYF
-	-	TRBV7-9	TRBJ2-1	TGTGCCAGCAGCTTAGTGAACGCCGGGCGTGAGCAGTTCTTC	CASSLVNAGREQFF
TRBD2	-	TRBV6-5	TRBJ2-1	TGTGCCAGCAGACCTAGCGGGAGGGCCGGTCCGTTCTTC	CASRPSGRAGPFF
-	-	TRBV5-1	TRBJ1-6	TGCGCCAGCAGCTTGGTGGCTGGGGGGAATTCACCCCTCCACTTT	CASSLVAGGNSPLHF
-	-	TRBV5-1	TRBJ2-1	TGCGCCAGCAGCTTTACGGGTTCAACCTCCTACAATGAGCAGTTCTTC	CASSFTGSTSYNEQFF
-	once	TRBV3-1/TRBV3-2	TRBJ1-5	TGTGCCAGCAGCCAAGATGACACAGCGGGTCAGCCCCAGCATTTT	CASSQDDTAGQPQHF
-	once	TRBV3-1/TRBV3-2	TRBJ1-1	TGTGCCAGCAGCCAAGAAGGATGGGTCCTGGCAGGGCCTGAAGCTTTCTTT	CASSQEGWVLAGPEAFF
-	-	TRBV12-3/TRBV12-4	TRBJ1-3	TGTGCCAGCAGTTTATCCGGGGCCCGGTTT	CASSLSGARF
-	-	TRBV29-1	TRBJ1-2	TGCAGCGTTGTTCCGGACAGCGTTATCTACACCTTC	CSVVPDSVIYTF
TRBD1	-	TRBV25-1	TRBJ1-4	TGTGCCAGCAGTGTTCTTCCGGGACAGGGCAGAGAAAAACTGTTTTTT	CASSVLPGQGREKLFF
TRBD2	-	TRBV10-3	TRBJ2-7	TGTGCCATCACTCGCGGGGGCTACGAGCAGTACTTC	CAITRGGYEQYF
TRBD2	-	TRBV5-4	TRBJ2-2	TGTGCCAGCAGCTTGGCGGGGGGGACAATCACCGGGGAGCTGTTTTTT	CASSLAGGTITGELFF
-	-	TRBV19	TRBJ2-4	TGTGCCAGTAGTATAGGGTTTACCAAAAACATTCAGTACTTC	CASSIGFTKNIQYF
TRBD2	-	TRBV11-2	TRBJ2-5	TGTGCCAGCAGCTTAATAGCGGGGGGATCCCAAGAGACCCAGTACTTC	CASSLIAGGSQETQYF
TRBD1	-	TRBV5-1	TRBJ1-1	TGCGCCAGCAGCTTGGCCCCAGGGGGCGGAAACACTGAAGCTTTCTTT	CASSLAPGGGNTEAFF
-	-	TRBV5-6	TRBJ1-2	TGTGCCAGCAGCTTAGGTATACGGGACTATGGCTACACCTTC	CASSLGIRDYGYTF
-	once	TRBV4-1	TRBJ2-7	TGCGCCAGCAGCCCCGGAAGGGGACCTAACTACGAGCAGTACTTC	CASSPGRGPNYEQYF
-	-	TRBV5-6	TRBJ1-5	TGTGCCAGCAGCTTGGCCCCCAGCAATCAGCCCCAGCATTTT	CASSLAPSNQPQHF
-	once	TRBV7-9	TRBJ1-1	TGTGCCAGCAGCTTCCACAGTGTAACTGAAGCTTTCTTT	CASSFHSVTEAFF
-	-	TRBV7-8	TRBJ1-2	TGTGCCAGCAGCTTAGTCGAGTCCCTGGAGGGGGGCTACACCTTC	CASSLVESLEGGYTF
-	-	TRBV20-1	TRBJ2-7	TGCAGTGCTAGTGACGGGGCCTACGAGCAGTACTTC	CSASDGAYEQYF
TRBD1	-	TRBV12-3/TRBV12-4	TRBJ1-2	TGTGCCAGCAGTCCAGGGGGCGCCCATGGCTACACCTTC	CASSPGGAHGYTF
-	-	TRBV19	TRBJ1-4	TGTGCCAGTTCCGACAGGAGAGCAACTAATGAAAAACTGTTTTTT	CASSDRRATNEKLFF
-	-	TRBV7-8	TRBJ2-1	TGTGCCAGCAGGCTGGACTCCTACAATGAGCAGTTCTTC	CASRLDSYNEQFF
-	-	TRBV28	TRBJ1-2	TGTGCCAGCAGTCCACTAAGGTCTGACCCTGGGGGCTACACCTTC	CASSPLRSDPGGYTF